The T cell receptor (beta chain) under discussion was sequenced for a study of early stage breast cancer tumors (dated by TCRdb to the late 2010s). About the full investigation: Of the 15 to 20 invasive breast tumors, approximately 11 were found to be estrogen receptor-positive, progesterone receptor-positive and HER2-negative. On average, each sample got about 10-fold read coverage. Of the approximately twelve ER+/PR+/HER2- tumors, eight were classified as invasive ductal carcinomas and four as invasive lobular carcinomas. Across all samples, some 2.8 million templates representing 1 million or so unique clonotypes were detected. Broader findings and caveats from the paper: Greater similarity was observed between blood and normal breast repertoires than between blood and tumor repertoires, and tumor was distinguished from normal in about 90% of the 16 patients when each tissue was compared with blood. Enriched TCRB sequences shared across patients were mostly commonly generated sequences, unlikely to play an important role in the tumor microenvironment. Analysis by tumor subtype was prevented by the small cohort size. Bulk genomic DNA sequencing of unsorted cells missed chain pairing and functional markers such as CD4, CD8 and FOXP3. Approximately 2.5-fold higher T cell density and higher clonality were observed in tumors than in adjacent normal breast tissue.

Including cysteine and phenylalanine, the CDR3 has 15 amino acids. Left in the record is the CDR3 DNA by itself, 45 bases read in frame from the first base. At the junction V is shortened by 6 bases and J by 2 bases; bases outside the gene matches: 8. Looking up the germline V gene (reference sequence) yields CDR1 SEHNR and CDR2 FQNEAQ. This clone was seen more than once but under ten times. Its antigen remains undetermined. Base quality data are lacking; no much larger clone is found one base away. About 20-55 mg of tumor tissue was diced, and more than 3 ug of DNA was typically obtained. The study profiled bulk TCR beta-chain repertoires in matched peripheral blood, tumor and adjacent normal breast tissue taken from approximately 15 patients with early-stage breast cancer. After resection, tumor tissue identified by eye was cut out and put into prechilled RNAlater. A TissueLyser II was used to homogenize diced tumor tissue (about 20-55 mg) in RLTplus buffer containing beta-mercaptoethanol and antifoaming agent. The Qiagen AllPrep DNA/RNA Mini kit was used to extract genomic DNA.

Each sample was amplified as two independent genomic DNA replicates: 0.5 to 0.65 ug for blood and about 1.4 ug for tumor or normal breast. Following the manufacturer's instructions, the ImmunoSeq Intro kit was used to carry out TCRB sequencing on genomic DNA. The multiplex PCR ran for around 30 cycles using proprietary primers and spike-in control sequences for absolute quantification. An 87-bp fragment spanning the CDR3 and flanking V and J genes was sequenced with single-end 150-bp reads. Seven samples, with two replicates for each sample, were multiplexed per lane of an Illumina MiSeq using version 3.0 chemistry. The published analysis was carried out like this. Raw data were processed by the vendor's proprietary pipeline, with both replicates merged into one result per sample. To define clonotypes, the study grouped productive rearrangements that shared the V-gene family, CDR3 amino acid sequence and J-gene segment. To compute clonality, the normalized Shannon entropy (Pielou evenness) of TCRB abundances was subtracted from 1. To estimate T cell density, the total number of templates was divided by the input cell count, which was inferred from how much DNA went in. Total repertoire diversity and clonality were estimated with Recon using default parameters. Tumor-enriched clonotypes were defined as having over 0.1% abundance in tumor and at least 32-fold higher abundance than in normal breast. TCRdb limited this immuneACCESS table to in-frame rearrangements with V and J called. A share of clones is missing; checked studies link under half to unresolved V genes, and the rest is unexplained. The V and J calls and clone size were taken over from that table, and D and trimming were inferred from the DNA. Counted in this sample were over 7,500 clones; around 60% of them appeared once. Of the sample, about 10% falls within the top ten clones.

This TCR was sampled from a person aged 55-75 years with breast cancer. This sequence uses TRBV7-9 and TRBJ2-7, and 9 junctional nucleotides match TRBD1. Sequencing was done on a sample of breast tumor tissue. Read as DNA, the sequence is TGTGCCAGCAGTTCACAGGGGGCTATTGCCTACGAGCAGTACTTC. Translated, this gives CASSSQGAIAYEQYF.